This T cell receptor (beta chain) comes out of a study of blood T cell repertoires in COVID-19. Measured with immunoSEQ multiplex PCR; TCRdb has only the in-frame clones, and not every one. The sample includes approximately 190,000 clones, around nine tenths of them seen just once. CDR3 length: 15 residues. Germline trimming cut 0 bases from V and 3 bases from J; bases unmatched to any gene: 3. Germline CDR1 is SGHRS and CDR2 is YFSETQ. The clonotype comes from a woman aged 35 to 49 who had recovered from COVID-19. Sequencing was done on a sample of peripheral blood. The chain uses TRBV5-1 and TRBJ2-1; 7 bases align to TRBD2. This CDR3 reads CASSLGLADYNEQFF. In DNA form, the CDR3 reads TGCGCCAGCAGCTTGGGGCTAGCGGACTACAATGAGCAGTTCTTC.